This T cell receptor beta chain was observed in a study of OX40 agonist ivuxolimab in advanced cancers. At the level of the study: Past anti-PD-1, anti-PD-L1 or anti-CTLA-4 therapy was accepted, and roughly 42% had received some. Three dose-escalation patients had partial responses: one with hepatocellular carcinoma and two with cutaneous melanoma.

Peripheral blood came from all dose cohorts at three timepoints. Assay used: immunoSEQ multiplex PCR; TCRdb lists only in-frame clones, some missing. The table includes over 55,000 clones, 91% detected once. There are 16 residues in the CDR3. The V gene's germline CDR1 is LNHDA and CDR2 SQIVND (reference sequence). J gave up 4 bases and V 3 bases, and 5 bases lay outside the gene matches. The sample consisted of CD4+ or CD8+ T cells sorted from blood, taken in a trial of the OX40 agonist ivuxolimab. The chain employs TRBV19 and TRBJ2-7; the match to TRBD2 covers 14 bases. The clonotype was recovered from an adult with an advanced solid tumor such as melanoma, head and neck, liver or kidney cancer. This CDR3 is CASSIKGTSGSYEQYF. For the CDR3, the DNA is TGTGCCAGTAGTATTAAGGGGACTAGCGGGAGTTACGAGCAGTACTTC.